This entry lists 2 T cell receptor beta chains sequenced from one sample in a study of blood T cells in healthy people across ages. The authors ran a second PCR of about 6 to 11 cycles using a sample-barcoded 5' primer and a J-beta primer mix. TCRdb fed the 5' RACE reads into MiXCR, producing one record per CDR3 protein. The repertoire holds around 1.5 million distinct CDR3 sequences, with 34% as singletons. Sequenced: blood. The origin of the receptors is a young woman in good health.

The J gene is TRBJ2-7, the V gene TRBV5-4, with 9 bases lining up with TRBD2. The assigned J gene may be wrong: the sequence end matches TRBJ2-5 better. This CDR3 is built from 15 residues. Germline V gives CDR1 SGHNT, CDR2 YYREEE (reference sequence). DNA of the CDR3: TGTGCCAGCAGCTTGAAGCGCGGGGGGGCAGAGACCCAGTACTTC. Residues: CASSLKRGGAETQYF.

This clonotype was recorded only once. The chain joins TRBV13 to TRBJ2-1, with 8 positions matching TRBD1. Trimming removed 1 base from V and 12 bases from J; junction bases left unmatched: 5. CDR3 length: 13 amino acids. CDR1 and CDR2 (germline): PRHDT, FYEKMQ (reference sequence). The DNA for the CDR3 is TGTGCCAGCAGCTTAGCCCCCAGGGGGCTGCAGTTCTTC. Translated: CASSLAPRGLQFF.